The text below deals with one T cell receptor beta chain. Its antigen is not identified. This sample is part of a study of T cell responses to AZD1222 COVID-19 vaccine. Study context: Second doses at about 4 or about 12 weeks were pooled. General observations from the study: Spike-specific TCR breadth and depth grew following two AZD1222 doses. Every sample of the repertoires postdated the peak T cell response. Mapped onto spike, vaccine-associated CD4 TCRs spanned it and were dominant at 160-218 and 743-854.

Method: immunoSEQ multiplex PCR; TCRdb's copy keeps in-frame clones and lacks some. This sample has around 150,000 clones; less than 95% occur once, and the top ten carry about 3%. The V end lost 0 bases, the J end lost 5 bases, and 8 bases lay between the germline ends. Germline values: CDR1 MNHNY, CDR2 SVGAGI (reference sequence). The length of the CDR3 is 15 residues. The rearrangement links TRBV6-6 to TRBJ1-6; D not resolved. This receptor was obtained from an adult in good health. This specimen consisted of peripheral blood, obtained on day 0 of AZD1222 vaccination. The CDR3: CASSYSGGNNSPLHF. In nucleotides, the CDR3 is TGTGCCAGCAGTTACTCTGGTGGAAATAATTCACCCCTCCACTTT.